The next 23 T cell receptor beta chains were all read from a single sample in a study of T-cell reconstitution after alpha-beta-depleted transplantation in children. TCRbeta library preparation incorporated unique molecular identifiers. TCRdb itself ran the PCR reads through MiXCR, one entry per CDR3 protein. Counted here are hundreds of thousands of distinct CDR3 sequences, around 15% occurring once; the ten biggest clones make up 25% to 30%. This material consisted of PBMCs, mostly from graft donor cells, taken 360 days after TCRalphabeta/CD19-depleted stem cell transplant. The receptors come from a boy younger than two who had a stem cell transplant for Wiskott-Aldrich syndrome, so the T cells may come from the graft donor.

V and J are TRBV12-3 or TRBV12-4 and TRBJ1-5; 9 bases fit TRBD1. This CDR3 is 15 amino acids long. Germline trimming cut 7 bases from V and 2 bases from J; bases unmatched to any gene: 6. The CDR3 here is CASTSDRGGNQPQHF. As DNA, the CDR3 is TGTGCCAGCACCTCGGACAGGGGTGGCAATCAGCCCCAGCATTTT.

The chain combines TRBV9 with TRBJ1-1; D remains unclear. Germline V lookup: CDR1 SGDLS, CDR2 YYNGEE. The V end was cut by 1 base, the J end by 1 base, with 8 bases between. The CDR3 loop spans 14 amino acids. The chain's CDR3 is CASSVQDTNTEAFF. The CDR3 region has the DNA TGTGCCAGCAGCGTACAGGATACGAACACTGAAGCTTTCTTT.

The chain has TRBV6-2 or TRBV6-3 and TRBJ2-5; 8 nucleotides line up with TRBD1. The CDR3 is 14 residues long. V was pared by 6 bases and J by 3 bases, with 6 bases of the junction left unmatched. Germline-derived CDR1 and CDR2 are MNHEY and SVGEGT. The CDR3 DNA is TGTGCCAGCAGCCGATGGACAGGGAAAGAGACCCAGTACTTC. Translated, it gives CASSRWTGKETQYF.

The CDR3 sequence is CASSLGFLYEQYF. CDR3 nucleotides: TGTGCCAGCAGCTTAGGTTTCCTTTACGAGCAGTACTTC. V is TRBV11-2 and J is TRBJ2-7; D remains unclear. The ends were cut back, 1 base at V and 4 bases at J, with 8 bases in the middle. The CDR3 runs 13 residues. Germline V lookup: CDR1 SGHAT, CDR2 FQNNGV.

The chain joins TRBV18 to TRBJ2-3, with D tentatively TRBD1 (6 bases). The CDR3 has 15 amino acids. Trimming took 2 bases from V and 6 from J, leaving 15 bases between them. From germline, CDR1 is KGHSH and CDR2 LQKENI. DNA for the CDR3: TGTGCCAGCTCACCAAGACAACAGGGCGGCGATACGCAGTATTTT. Translated: CASSPRQQGGDTQYF.

This clonotype was seen more than once but under ten times. The chain uses TRBV5-5 and TRBJ2-7; TRBD2 matches 14 bases. Germline values: CDR1 SGHKS, CDR2 YYEKEE (reference sequence). The CDR3 covers 16 residues. Trimming took 4 bases from V and 3 from J; bases not matched to a gene: 6. The CDR3: CASSITGTSGSYEQYF. The CDR3 coding sequence is TGTGCCAGCAGCATTACCGGGACTAGCGGGAGCTACGAGCAGTACTTC. The full variable domain, its missing parts supplied by reference TRBV5-5 and TRBJ2-7, is DAGVTQSPTHLIKTRGQQVTLRCSPISGHKSVSWYQQVLGQGPQFIFQYYEKEERGRGNFPDRFSARQFPNYSSELNVNALLLGDSALYLCASSITGTSGSYEQYFGPGTRLTVT.

The chain has TRBV29-1 and TRBJ2-7, with D maybe TRBD1 (6 bases). CDR1 is SQVTM and CDR2 is ANQGSEA in the germline V gene. The length of the CDR3 is 15 residues. Between the trimmed V and J ends, which lost 0 bases and 0 bases, there was a span of 12 bases. The CDR3 nucleotides read TGCAGCGTTGAAGATCAGGGGCTATTCTCCTACGAGCAGTACTTC. It yields the protein CSVEDQGLFSYEQYF.

This clonotype appeared a few times. This sequence joins TRBV20-1 and TRBJ1-1; D not resolved. CDR1 and CDR2 from the germline V gene are DFQATT and SNEGSKA (reference sequence). Trimming took 6 bases from V and 1 from J, leaving 9 bases between them. This CDR3 spans 12 amino acids. For the CDR3, the DNA is TGCAGTGCGAGACACGCGAACACTGAAGCTTTCTTT. It is translated as CSARHANTEAFF.

The chain uses TRBV7-2 and TRBJ2-2, with a weak D call TRBD1 (5 bases). V gave up 3 bases and J gave up 3 bases, with 8 bases separating them. CDR1 is SGHTA and CDR2 is FQGNSA in the germline V gene. The CDR3 extends over 14 amino acids. This chain's CDR3 is CASSFRDHTGELFF. The DNA for the CDR3 is TGTGCCAGCAGCTTCAGGGATCACACCGGGGAGCTGTTTTTT.

In its sample, this clonotype was seen a few times. V is TRBV28 and J is TRBJ2-7; 8 bases map to TRBD2. The germline CDR1 and CDR2 sequences are MDHEN and SYDVKM. J was trimmed by 0 bases and V by 10 bases; bases with no gene match: 17. CDR3 length: 17 residues. CDR3 region: CATKFPAPGGHSYEQYF. In nucleotides, the CDR3 is TGTGCCACCAAGTTCCCAGCCCCGGGGGGGCACTCCTACGAGCAGTACTTC.

The V gene is TRBV6-5, the J gene TRBJ1-2, with D perhaps TRBD1 (6 bases). V was cut by 0 bases and J by 2 bases, with 7 bases left in between. This CDR3 comprises 14 residues. In germline, CDR1 is MNHEY, CDR2 SVGAGI. The CDR3, as DNA: TGTGCCAGCAGTTACTCAGGGGGGAACTATGGCTACACCTTC. Protein: CASSYSGGNYGYTF.

The rearrangement uses TRBV11-2 and TRBJ2-7, with D maybe TRBD1 (6 bases). Between the trimmed V and J ends, which lost 3 bases and 0 bases, there was a span of 9 bases. Per germline, CDR1 SGHAT and CDR2 FQNNGV. The CDR3 runs 14 residues. The DNA of the CDR3 is TGTGCCAGCAGCTTTGGGGGACACTCCTACGAGCAGTACTTC. Amino acid sequence: CASSFGGHSYEQYF. Supplemented by reference TRBV11-2 and TRBJ2-7, the full variable domain reads EAGVAQSPRYKIIEKRQSVAFWCNPISGHATLYWYQQILGQGPKLLIQFQNNGVVDDSQLPKDRFSAERLKGVDSTLKIQPAKLEDSAVYLCASSFGGHSYEQYFGPGTRLTVT.

This clonotype was seen more than once but under ten times. The rearrangement uses TRBV4-3 and TRBJ2-2, with D unresolved. Germline V CDR1 and CDR2: LGHNA, YSLEER. V gave up 2 bases and J gave up 4 bases, with 11 bases separating them. This CDR3 comprises 15 residues. The CDR3 loop reads CASSQSLTLTGELFF. CDR3 DNA sequence: TGCGCCAGCAGCCAAAGTCTTACTCTCACCGGGGAGCTGTTTTTT.

This clonotype was seen a handful of times. V usage is TRBV5-1 and J usage is TRBJ2-7, with a tentative D call TRBD2 (6 bases). Germline V gene lookup returns CDR1 SGHRS and CDR2 YFSETQ. This CDR3 is built from 16 residues. Trimming shortened V by 0 bases and J by 5 bases, and 18 bases separated the two germline ends. CDR3 residues: CASSLGLSGTQHEQYF. DNA of the CDR3: TGCGCCAGCAGCTTGGGCCTTTCCGGGACTCAACACGAGCAGTACTTC.

V usage is TRBV10-3 and J usage is TRBJ2-3, with 10 bases fitting TRBD2. Looked up from germline, CDR1 is ENHRY and CDR2 is SYGVKD. The length of the CDR3 is 14 residues. The V and J ends lost 4 bases and 3 bases, in that order; junction bases with no gene match: 1. CDR3 amino acids: CAISGSGGTDTQYF. The CDR3 DNA is TGTGCCATCAGTGGTAGCGGGGGGACAGATACGCAGTATTTT.

The rearrangement uses TRBV6-2 or TRBV6-3 and TRBJ2-1; the match to TRBD2 covers 8 bases. This CDR3 has 16 amino acids. V lost 6 bases to trimming and J lost 2 bases; unmatched junction nucleotides: 9. The germline V gene has CDR1 MNHEY and CDR2 SVGEGT. The CDR3 DNA follows: TGTGCCAGCAGAATTACTCCGGGACTAGCCTACAATGAGCAGTTCTTC. This sequence encodes CASRITPGLAYNEQFF.

This chain links TRBV18 with TRBJ2-7; tentative D call: TRBD1 (5 bases). Trimming left V 4 bases short and J 5 bases short, with 21 bases between. Germline-derived CDR1 and CDR2 are KGHSH and LQKENI. The CDR3 totals 16 residues. CDR3 coding DNA: TGTGCCAGCTCACGAGATAACAGGCCCTTTTTGAACGAGCAGTACTTC. It specifies CASSRDNRPFLNEQYF.

V gene TRBV5-4 combines with J gene TRBJ2-5; D is uncertain. The CDR3 runs 16 residues. Per germline, CDR1 SGHNT and CDR2 YYREEE (reference sequence). V lost 0 bases and J 0 bases, leaving 12 bases between the germline ends. CDR3 bases: TGTGCCAGCAGCTTGGTCGTTAGCACGTACCAAGAGACCCAGTACTTC. Translated, it gives CASSLVVSTYQETQYF.

The J gene is TRBJ2-1, the V gene TRBV11-2; the D call may be TRBD1 or TRBD2 (6 bases each). Per germline, CDR1 SGHAT and CDR2 FQNNGV. The CDR3 is made up of 14 amino acids. V was trimmed by 5 bases and J by 8 bases, leaving 16 bases between them. The DNA for the CDR3 is TGTGCCAGCAGCCCGGCCGGGGGCTTCGATGAGCAGTTCTTC. It encodes CASSPAGGFDEQFF.

The J gene is TRBJ2-1, the V gene TRBV14, with 7 bases that match TRBD1. J lost 7 bases, V lost 4 bases, and 7 bases had no gene match. Germline assignment: CDR1 SGHDN and CDR2 FVKESK. The CDR3 has 14 residues. CDR3 bases: TGTGCCAGCAGCCCTTTTTTACAGGGGAATGAGCAGTTCTTC. It yields the protein CASSPFLQGNEQFF.

The chain combines TRBV20-1 with TRBJ1-1; D not certain. The germline gives CDR1 DFQATT, CDR2 SNEGSKA (reference sequence). V gave up 0 bases and J gave up 3 bases, with 11 bases separating them. CDR3 size: 14 residues. The DNA of the CDR3 is TGCAGTGCTAGAGAGGATTGGAGGTACACTGAAGCTTTCTTT. Translated, it gives CSAREDWRYTEAFF.

This chain links TRBV28 with TRBJ2-6, with D hard to call. The germline CDR1 and CDR2 sequences are MDHEN and SYDVKM. The V end was cut by 7 bases, the J end by 2 bases, with 3 bases between. The CDR3 consists of 12 residues. This CDR3 reads CASMAGANVLTF. CDR3 bases: TGTGCCAGCATGGCTGGGGCCAACGTCCTGACTTTC.

The V call is TRBV7-9, the J call TRBJ2-3; the match to TRBD2 covers 10 bases. The CDR3 has 17 amino acids. V dropped 3 bases and J dropped 1; count of bases not matched to a gene: 7. Germline lookup yields CDR1 SEHNR and CDR2 FQNEAQ (reference sequence). CDR3: CASSFNRLAGGTDTQYF. The CDR3 DNA reads as TGTGCCAGCAGCTTTAACCGGCTAGCGGGGGGCACAGATACGCAGTATTTT.